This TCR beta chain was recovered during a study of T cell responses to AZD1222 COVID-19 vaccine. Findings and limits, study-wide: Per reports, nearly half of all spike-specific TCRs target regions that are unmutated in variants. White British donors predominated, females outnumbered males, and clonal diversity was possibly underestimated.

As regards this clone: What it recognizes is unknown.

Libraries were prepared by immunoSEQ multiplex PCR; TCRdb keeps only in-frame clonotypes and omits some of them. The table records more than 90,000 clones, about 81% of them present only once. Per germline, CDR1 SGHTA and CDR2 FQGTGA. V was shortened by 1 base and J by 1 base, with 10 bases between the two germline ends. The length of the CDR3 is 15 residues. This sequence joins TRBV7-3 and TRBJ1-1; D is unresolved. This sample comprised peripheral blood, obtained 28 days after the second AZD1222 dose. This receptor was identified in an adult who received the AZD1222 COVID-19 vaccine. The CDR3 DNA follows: TGTGCCAGCAGCTTAAATTTGGGTTCGAACACTGAAGCTTTCTTT. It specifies CASSLNLGSNTEAFF.